One and the same sample provided the 14 T cell receptor beta chains below, sequenced in a study of cytomegalovirus exposure and HLA in healthy donors. PCR primers comprised 60 Vbeta and 13 Jbeta primers. Clones were sequenced by immunoSEQ multiplex PCR, and TCRdb holds only the in-frame ones, with some missing. Among roughly 140,000 clones listed, roughly 82% were seen once. Sequenced material: PBMCs. These receptor sequences come from a man aged 25-45 years in good health and CMV-seropositive.

V is TRBV6-5 and J is TRBJ2-7, with a tentative D call TRBD1 (6 bases). The CDR3 runs to 14 residues. Germline CDR1 reads MNHEY; CDR2 reads SVGAGI. Trimming removed 2 bases at V and 3 bases at J, with 11 bases between. The CDR3 nucleotides read TGTGCCAGCAGTTACCAGCAGGGGTTCTACGAGCAGTACTTC. It translates to CASSYQQGFYEQYF.

This chain uses TRBV27 with TRBJ2-1; 10 positions agree with TRBD2. After removal of 9 bases from V and 0 bases from J, the junction contained 5 bases not matched to a gene. Germline assignment: CDR1 MNHEY and CDR2 SMNVEV (reference sequence). The CDR3 runs 15 residues. The DNA of the CDR3 is TGTGCCAGTAAGCGGGAGGGCAACTCCTACAATGAGCAGTTCTTC. Amino acids: CASKREGNSYNEQFF.

The chain carries TRBV11-2 and TRBJ2-7; D gene uncertain. Germline V gene lookup returns CDR1 SGHAT and CDR2 FQNNGV. The CDR3 length is 15 residues. Trimming pared 0 bases from V and 0 bases from J, leaving 9 bases between. The CDR3 region has the DNA TGTGCCAGCAGCTTAGAGAGGCAGAGCTCCTACGAGCAGTACTTC. Encoded protein: CASSLERQSSYEQYF.

The chain has TRBV19 and TRBJ2-2; 9 bases fit TRBD1. The CDR3 is made up of 15 amino acids. In germline, CDR1 is LNHDA, CDR2 SQIVND (reference sequence). The J segment lost 6 bases and the V segment lost 8 bases, leaving 10 bases of the junction unmatched. CDR3: CASGLRQGGPGELFF. The CDR3 DNA follows: TGTGCCAGTGGACTACGACAGGGGGGCCCCGGGGAGCTGTTTTTT.

V gene TRBV19 combines with J gene TRBJ1-5; TRBD1 aligns across 8 bases. The CDR3 has 15 amino acids. The V gene's germline CDR1 is LNHDA and CDR2 SQIVND (reference sequence). After removal of 4 bases from V and 7 bases from J, the junction contained 9 bases not matched to a gene. CDR3 amino acids: CASSTSGQGRQPQHF. As DNA, the CDR3 is TGTGCCAGTAGTACCTCCGGACAGGGAAGGCAGCCCCAGCATTTT.

The chain employs TRBV27 and TRBJ2-2; a weak D match, TRBD1 (6 bases). The CDR3 has 15 residues. CDR1 is MNHEY, CDR2 SMNVEV, per germline (reference sequence). Trimming cost V 7 bases and J 4 bases, with 16 bases left between them. The CDR3 sequence is CASTLAPGVTGELFF. The DNA for the CDR3 is TGTGCCAGCACTCTTGCGCCAGGGGTCACCGGGGAGCTGTTTTTT.

The chain is built from TRBV10-3 and TRBJ2-1; 9 positions agree with TRBD2. Trimming at V came to 0 bases and at J to 5 bases, leaving 8 bases not matched to a gene. CDR1 is ENHRY, CDR2 SYGVKD, per germline. CDR3 size: 17 residues. Here the CDR3 reads CAISESSAGGPNNEQFF. The CDR3 coding sequence is TGTGCCATCAGTGAGTCTAGTGCGGGGGGGCCCAACAATGAGCAGTTCTTC.

The rearrangement uses TRBV15 and TRBJ2-1, with 8 bases identical to TRBD1. Trimming cost V 8 bases and J 7 bases; bases outside gene matches: 7. Germline-derived CDR1 and CDR2 are LNHNV and YYDKDF (reference sequence). The CDR3 covers 13 residues. The CDR3 bases are TGTGCCACCGATCACAGGGGGAAAAATGAGCAGTTCTTC. Translation: CATDHRGKNEQFF.

The chain couples TRBV6-5 to TRBJ2-1; 12 nucleotides line up with TRBD2. The CDR3 is 13 amino acids. Germline assignment: CDR1 MNHEY and CDR2 SVGAGI. V dropped 8 bases and J dropped 6; count of bases not matched to a gene: 2. The CDR3 sequence: CASGLAGINEQFF. In nucleotides, the CDR3 is TGTGCCAGCGGACTAGCGGGGATCAATGAGCAGTTCTTC.

The chain uses TRBV5-6 and TRBJ2-5; D is perhaps TRBD1 (6 bases). The germline V gene encodes CDR1 SGHDT and CDR2 YYEEEE. The V gene lost 3 bases and the J gene lost 4 bases, with 16 bases spanning the gap. There are 15 residues in the CDR3. For the CDR3, the DNA is TGTGCCAGCAGCTCACAGGGATTTTTTGGAGAGACCCAGTACTTC. Translating gives CASSSQGFFGETQYF.

This chain links TRBV15 with TRBJ2-3; 10 bases are a match to TRBD2. This CDR3 has 17 amino acids. V gave up 0 bases and J gave up 6 bases; unmatched junction bases: 9. The V gene's germline CDR1 is LNHNV and CDR2 YYDKDF (reference sequence). CDR3 DNA: TGTGCCACCAGCAGAGAAAGGGATAGCGGGGGGAGGGATACGCAGTATTTT. It encodes CATSRERDSGGRDTQYF.

The V gene is TRBV7-9, the J gene TRBJ2-1; TRBD2 aligns across 13 bases. Germline V gene lookup returns CDR1 SEHNR and CDR2 FQNEAQ (reference sequence). This CDR3 comprises 15 residues. The J segment lost 3 bases and the V segment lost 7 bases, leaving 3 bases of the junction unmatched. CDR3 sequence reads: CASIGTSGDYNEQFF. CDR3 nucleotides: TGTGCCAGCATTGGGACTAGCGGGGACTACAATGAGCAGTTCTTC.

The rearrangement joins TRBV5-4 to TRBJ2-5; 7 positions match TRBD2. There are 14 residues in the CDR3. V trimming: 1 base; J trimming: 3 bases; junction bases outside the gene matches: 3. CDR1 and CDR2 from the germline V gene are SGHNT and YYREEE (reference sequence). The CDR3 region is CASSLSGRKETQYF. As DNA, the CDR3 is TGTGCCAGCAGCTTGTCCGGGAGGAAAGAGACCCAGTACTTC.

The chain couples TRBV7-6 to TRBJ2-5, with D possibly being TRBD1 (8 bases). The CDR3 contains 15 residues. Germline V gene data show CDR1 as SGHVS and CDR2 as FNYEAQ. The germline V and J ends were trimmed by 2 bases and 5 bases, with 15 bases remaining between them. The CDR3 region is CASSLSTGEGETQYF. The CDR3 DNA reads TGTGCCAGCAGCTTATCGACAGGGGAGGGGGAGACCCAGTACTTC.